Listed here are 10 T cell receptor beta chains from one sample, sequenced in a study of T cell responses to AZD1222 COVID-19 vaccine. The method was immunoSEQ multiplex PCR; TCRdb's version includes in-frame clones alone and lacks a portion of them. The sample yields 200,000 or so clones, approximately 90% seen once. The sequencing used peripheral blood, collected on day 0 of AZD1222 vaccination. These TCRs come from an adult in good health.

The chain couples TRBV24-1 to TRBJ2-3, with 8 positions matching TRBD2. CDR3 length: 16 residues. Germline V CDR1 and CDR2: KGHDR, SFDVKD. The V gene end was trimmed by 4 bases and the J gene end by 1 base; junction bases not matched to a gene: 6. The CDR3 here is CATSDPLLAGTDTQYF. Written as DNA, the CDR3 is TGTGCCACCAGTGACCCCCTACTAGCGGGCACAGATACGCAGTATTTT.

V and J are TRBV5-1 and TRBJ2-3; 12 nucleotides line up with TRBD2. Trimming cost V 4 bases and J 2 bases; bases outside gene matches: 2. CDR1 and CDR2 from the germline V gene are SGHRS and YFSETQ. The CDR3 runs 15 residues. The CDR3 here is CASSLAGGTTDTQYF. CDR3 nucleotide sequence: TGCGCCAGCAGCCTAGCGGGAGGGACCACAGATACGCAGTATTTT.

The chain employs TRBV10-1 and TRBJ2-2; unclear D gene. The V and J ends lost 6 bases and 4 bases respectively, with 9 bases between them. The germline CDR1 and CDR2 sequences are WNHNN and SYGVQD (reference sequence). The CDR3 contains 13 residues. CDR3 region: CASSRYATGELFF. CDR3 DNA: TGCGCCAGCAGCCGGTATGCCACCGGGGAGCTGTTTTTT.

This clone was seen just once. J is TRBJ2-7 and V is TRBV12-3 or TRBV12-4; tentatively, D is TRBD2 (6 bases). V was shortened by 7 bases and J by 2 bases, with 12 bases between the two germline ends. This CDR3 comprises 13 residues. CDR3 sequence reads: CASTKGLPYEQYF. CDR3 DNA sequence: TGTGCCAGCACTAAGGGACTTCCCTACGAGCAGTACTTC.

The chain couples TRBV2 to TRBJ2-3; no clear D gene. The CDR3 sequence is 12 residues long. Germline lookup yields CDR1 SNHLY and CDR2 FYNNEI. Trimming pared 4 bases from V and 7 bases from J, leaving 9 bases between. The CDR3 DNA sequence: TGTGCCAGCAGTGCCGAACTAAATACGCAGTATTTT. This translates into CASSAELNTQYF.

V and J are TRBV19 and TRBJ2-2, with D maybe TRBD2 (6 bases). V was clipped by 5 bases and J by 1 base, with 8 bases between them. CDR1 and CDR2 (germline): LNHDA, SQIVND (reference sequence). This CDR3 comprises 14 residues. DNA for the CDR3: TGTGCCAGTAGTCCGGGACTGAACACCGGGGAGCTGTTTTTT. This gives the protein CASSPGLNTGELFF.

V usage is TRBV5-1 and J usage is TRBJ1-4; TRBD1 matches 8 bases. This CDR3 has 15 residues. Germline V gene sequence: CDR1 SGHRS, CDR2 YFSETQ. V shed 4 bases and J 4 bases; nucleotides not matched to a gene: 6. The CDR3 loop reads CASSGRTGSNEKLFF. CDR3 in DNA: TGCGCCAGCAGCGGTCGGACAGGGAGTAATGAAAAACTGTTTTTT.

This clone was seen only a few times. This chain uses TRBV7-7 with TRBJ2-2; 7 bases are a match to TRBD1. Germline V CDR1 and CDR2: SSHAT, FNYEAQ (reference sequence). The CDR3 has 15 residues. The J segment lost 7 bases and the V segment lost 1 base, leaving 6 bases of the junction unmatched. The CDR3 nucleotides read TGTGCCAGCAGCTTAGGGACAGGAATGGACGGGGAGCTGTTTTTT. This gives the protein CASSLGTGMDGELFF. The complete variable domain, with remaining parts taken from reference TRBV7-7 and TRBJ2-2, reads GAGVSQSPRYKVTKRGQDVTLRCDPISSHATLYWYQQALGQGPEFLTYFNYEAQPDKSGLPSDRFSAERPEGSISTLTIQRTEQRDSAMYRCASSLGTGMDGELFFGEGSRLTVL.

V is TRBV2 and J is TRBJ2-2; no clear D. The CDR3 consists of 12 residues. V was pared by 11 bases and J by 11 bases, with 18 bases between. Germline CDR1 reads SNHLY; CDR2 reads FYNNEI. This chain's CDR3 is CAGARAFGELFF. CDR3 nucleotides: TGTGCCGGAGCTAGGGCATTCGGTGAGCTGTTTTTT. Full variable domain (outside the CDR3, taken from reference TRBV2 and TRBJ2-2): EPEVTQTPSHQVTQMGQEVILRCVPISNHLYFYWYRQILGQKVEFLVSFYNNEISEKSEIFDDQFSVERPDGSNFTLKIRSTKLEDSAMYFCAGARAFGELFFGEGSRLTVL.

The gene calls are TRBV11-3 and TRBJ2-2; D is ambiguous. The germline V and J ends were trimmed by 1 base and 5 bases, with 5 bases remaining between them. The CDR3 has 13 amino acids. Germline V lookup: CDR1 SGHNT, CDR2 YENEEA. The CDR3 bases are TGTGCCAGCAGCTTAGTCCGGACCGGGGAGCTGTTTTTT. Translation: CASSLVRTGELFF.